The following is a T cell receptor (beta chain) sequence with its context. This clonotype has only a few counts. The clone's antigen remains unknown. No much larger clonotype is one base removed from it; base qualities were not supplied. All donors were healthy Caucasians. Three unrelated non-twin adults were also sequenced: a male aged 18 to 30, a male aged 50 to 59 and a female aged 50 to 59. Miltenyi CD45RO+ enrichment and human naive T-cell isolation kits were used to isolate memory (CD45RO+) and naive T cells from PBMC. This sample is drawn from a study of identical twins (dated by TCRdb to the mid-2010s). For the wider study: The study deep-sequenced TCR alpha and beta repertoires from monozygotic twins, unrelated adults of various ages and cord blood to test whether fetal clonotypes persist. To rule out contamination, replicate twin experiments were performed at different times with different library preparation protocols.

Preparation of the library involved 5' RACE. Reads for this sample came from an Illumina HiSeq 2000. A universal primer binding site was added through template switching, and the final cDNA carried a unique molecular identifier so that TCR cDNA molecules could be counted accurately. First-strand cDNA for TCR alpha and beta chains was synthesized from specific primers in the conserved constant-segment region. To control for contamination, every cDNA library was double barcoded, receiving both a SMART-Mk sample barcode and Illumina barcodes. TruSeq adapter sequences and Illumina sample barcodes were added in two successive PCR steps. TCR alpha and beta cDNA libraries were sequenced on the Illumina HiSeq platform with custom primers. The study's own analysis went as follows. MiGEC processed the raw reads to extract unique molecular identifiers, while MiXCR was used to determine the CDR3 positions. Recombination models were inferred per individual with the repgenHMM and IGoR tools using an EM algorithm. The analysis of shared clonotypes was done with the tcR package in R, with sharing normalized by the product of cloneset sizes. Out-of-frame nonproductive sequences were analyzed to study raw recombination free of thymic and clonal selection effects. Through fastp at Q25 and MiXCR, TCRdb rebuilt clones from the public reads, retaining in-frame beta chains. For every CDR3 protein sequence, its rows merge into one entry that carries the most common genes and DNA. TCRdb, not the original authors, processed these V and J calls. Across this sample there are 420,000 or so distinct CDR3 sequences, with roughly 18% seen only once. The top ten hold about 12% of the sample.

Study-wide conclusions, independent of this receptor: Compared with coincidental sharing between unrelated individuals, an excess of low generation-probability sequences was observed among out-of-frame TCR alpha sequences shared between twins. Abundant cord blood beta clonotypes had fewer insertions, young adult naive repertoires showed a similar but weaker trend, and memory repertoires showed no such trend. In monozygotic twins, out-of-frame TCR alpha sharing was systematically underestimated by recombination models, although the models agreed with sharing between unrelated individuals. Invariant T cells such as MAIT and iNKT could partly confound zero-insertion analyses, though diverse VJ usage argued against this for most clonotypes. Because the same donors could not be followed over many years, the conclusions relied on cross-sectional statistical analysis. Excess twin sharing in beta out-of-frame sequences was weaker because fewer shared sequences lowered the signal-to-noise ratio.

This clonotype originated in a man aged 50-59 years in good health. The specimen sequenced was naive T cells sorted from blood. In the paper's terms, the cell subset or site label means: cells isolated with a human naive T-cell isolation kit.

The nucleotide sequence is TGTGCCAGCAGCCCGGGGGGCCTCCAAGAGACCCAGTACTTC. It is translated as CASSPGGLQETQYF. This sequence uses TRBV7-2 and TRBJ2-5, and the D gene may be TRBD2, 7 bases matching. Trimming at the junction amounts to 5 bases on V and 1 base on J, and the germline ends lie 11 bases apart. Spanning cysteine to phenylalanine, the CDR3 consists of 14 amino acids. Just the 42-base CDR3 DNA is kept, in frame starting at base 1. Per the germline V gene, SGHTA is the CDR1 and FQGNSA is the CDR2. Where the CDR3 stops, the reference TRBV7-2 and TRBJ2-5 genes take over; the full variable domain is GAGVSQSPSNKVTEKGKDVELRCDPISGHTALYWYRQSLGQGLEFLIYFQGNSAPDKSGLPSDRFSAERTGGSVSTLTIQRTQQEDSAVYLCASSPGGLQETQYFGPGTRLLVL.